This entry lists 10 T cell receptor beta chains sequenced from one sample in a study of cytomegalovirus exposure and HLA in healthy donors. The PCR was carried out with 60 Vbeta primers and 13 Jbeta primers. Libraries were prepared by immunoSEQ multiplex PCR; TCRdb keeps only in-frame clonotypes and omits some of them. The sample consists of nearly 95,000 clones, approximately 79% of them appearing once. The sequenced sample consisted of PBMCs. The receptors were gathered from a woman aged 35 to 49 in good health and CMV-seronegative.

The count of this clone is one. The chain is built from TRBV28 and TRBJ1-2; 9 bases match TRBD1. V shed 8 bases, J shed 7 bases, and the junction held 11 bases outside the gene matches. The CDR3 is 14 residues long. The V gene's germline CDR1 is MDHEN and CDR2 SYDVKM. CDR3 protein: CASYWGQGLGGYTF. CDR3 coding DNA: TGTGCCAGCTATTGGGGACAGGGCTTGGGTGGCTACACCTTC.

The CDR3 protein is CASSLGRQGGTDTQYF. CDR3 coding DNA: TGTGCCAGCAGCTTGGGGAGACAAGGGGGCACAGATACGCAGTATTTT. The chain joins TRBV5-8 to TRBJ2-3, with TRBD1 as a possible D gene (5 bases). Germline CDR1 and CDR2: SGHTS and YDEGEE. Trimming left V 0 bases short and J 1 base short, with 12 bases between. The CDR3 loop spans 16 amino acids.

This clone was counted only a few times. The chain uses TRBV5-1 and TRBJ1-1; 12 positions agree with TRBD1. This CDR3 has 14 residues. Germline lookup yields CDR1 SGHRS and CDR2 YFSETQ. After removal of 4 bases from V and 5 bases from J, the junction contained 3 bases not matched to a gene. The DNA for the CDR3 is TGCGCCAGCAGCCCGGGACAGGGGGCGACTGAAGCTTTCTTT. It is translated as CASSPGQGATEAFF.

The rearrangement joins TRBV7-2 to TRBJ1-5, with unresolved D. In germline, CDR1 is SGHTA, CDR2 FQGNSA. The CDR3 length is 16 residues. Trimming cost V 1 base and J 0 bases, with 10 bases left between them. The CDR3 here is CASSLGRGYSNQPQHF. CDR3 sequence (DNA): TGTGCCAGCAGCTTAGGGCGAGGGTATAGCAATCAGCCCCAGCATTTT.

This clone was found once. Other DNA sequences within the sample encode an identical CDR3. The chain couples TRBV5-6 to TRBJ1-2; TRBD1 matches at 7 bases. With 1 base clipped from V and 4 bases from J, the junction kept 1 base outside the gene matches. The CDR3 totals 13 residues. CDR1 and CDR2 (germline): SGHDT, YYEEEE. The CDR3 DNA reads TGTGCCAGCAGCTTGCCAGGGGGCTATGGCTACACCTTC. Protein: CASSLPGGYGYTF.

The chain links TRBV2 to TRBJ1-3; D may be TRBD1 (5 bases). V was trimmed by 6 bases and J by 2 bases, leaving 14 bases between them. CDR3 length: 15 amino acids. Germline values: CDR1 SNHLY, CDR2 FYNNEI. The chain's CDR3 is CASSPTVPAGNTIYF. Here the CDR3 DNA reads TGTGCCAGCAGCCCGACAGTGCCGGCTGGAAACACCATATATTTT. The variable domain in full, completed from reference TRBV2 and TRBJ1-3, reads EPEVTQTPSHQVTQMGQEVILRCVPISNHLYFYWYRQILGQKVEFLVSFYNNEISEKSEIFDDQFSVERPDGSNFTLKIRSTKLEDSAMYFCASSPTVPAGNTIYFGEGSWLTVV.

The rearrangement joins TRBV6-1 to TRBJ2-7; 8 positions match TRBD2. J lost 6 bases, V lost 8 bases, and 6 bases had no gene match. CDR1 is MNHNS, CDR2 SASEGT, per germline. The CDR3 contains 12 residues. The CDR3 DNA reads TGTGCCAGCGTGACGGGGGGGGGCGAGCAGTACTTC. Amino acid sequence: CASVTGGGEQYF.

The gene calls are TRBV7-2 and TRBJ1-5; 8 nucleotides agree with TRBD1. Germline V gives CDR1 SGHTA, CDR2 FQGNSA. CDR3 length: 15 residues. V lost 4 bases and J lost 5; bases outside the gene matches: 7. The CDR3 protein is CASSSRRGQDQPQHF. The CDR3 nucleotides read TGTGCCAGCAGCTCCCGCAGGGGGCAAGATCAGCCCCAGCATTTT.

This chain joins TRBV5-1 and TRBJ1-1; D might be TRBD1 (5 bases). Germline V lookup: CDR1 SGHRS, CDR2 YFSETQ. This CDR3 spans 18 amino acids. V dropped 4 bases and J dropped 0 bases, with 22 bases sitting between them. The DNA of the CDR3 is TGCGCCAGCAGCAGGTGGAGCACAGATAGCAGGGTGAACACTGAAGCTTTCTTT. Translating gives CASSRWSTDSRVNTEAFF. Full variable domain (outside the CDR3, taken from reference TRBV5-1 and TRBJ1-1): KAGVTQTPRYLIKTRGQQVTLSCSPISGHRSVSWYQQTPGQGLQFLFEYFSETQRNKGNFPGRFSGRQFSNSRSEMNVSTLELGDSALYLCASSRWSTDSRVNTEAFFGQGTRLTVV.

The chain uses TRBV7-6 and TRBJ2-7; 9 bases map to TRBD1. The junction had 7 bases not matched to a gene; V was cut back by 5 bases and J by 2 bases. CDR3 length: 15 residues. Per germline, CDR1 SGHVS and CDR2 FNYEAQ. CDR3 sequence (DNA): TGTGCCAGCAGCCATTCCGGGACAGGGCCCTACGAGCAGTACTTC. This codes for CASSHSGTGPYEQYF.